This is a list of T cell receptor beta chains from one sample in a study of T cell responses to AZD1222 COVID-19 vaccine. Using immunoSEQ multiplex PCR, the repertoire was profiled, and TCRdb retains in-frame clones only, with some absent. The sample lists about 130,000 clones; more than 70% were seen once. Here the sequenced sample was peripheral blood, taken on day 0 of AZD1222 vaccination. The receptor source for this set is an adult in good health. Both conserved end residues are part of each CDR3. D genes are given only for firm matches. Clone sizes are given selectively: once, few, many, or a class where the clone is expanded.

clone_size,j_call,v_call,d_call,cdr3_nt,cdr3_aa
NA,TRBJ1-1,TRBV7-3,TRBD1,TGTGCCAGCAGCAAAGACAGGGGGAGCACTGAAGCTTTCTTT,CASSKDRGSTEAFF
NA,TRBJ1-5,TRBV3-1/TRBV3-2,NA,TGTGCCAGCAGCCAGGACTCGACTAGCAATCAGCCCCAGCATTTT,CASSQDSTSNQPQHF
NA,TRBJ1-4,TRBV4-3,NA,TGCGCCAGCAGCCAAGATCCGGTTGCAACTAATGAAAAACTGTTTTTT,CASSQDPVATNEKLFF
NA,TRBJ1-1,TRBV9,TRBD1,TGTGCCAGCAGCGTAGGATACAGTGGGGACAGCCTAACGAACACTGAAGCTTTCTTT,CASSVGYSGDSLTNTEAFF
NA,TRBJ1-1,TRBV7-9,TRBD1,TGTGCCAGCAGCTTAATACAGGGGGCGGAAGCTTTCTTT,CASSLIQGAEAFF
NA,TRBJ2-2,TRBV6-5,TRBD2,TGTGCCAGCGGAACTAGCGGGGGCACCGGGGAGCTGTTTTTT,CASGTSGGTGELFF
NA,TRBJ2-1,TRBV3-1/TRBV3-2,NA,TGTGCCAGCAGCCGAACACTGGCCACAGGCTTTTCGGGTGAGCAGTTCTTC,CASSRTLATGFSGEQFF
NA,TRBJ1-1,TRBV27,TRBD1,TGTGCCAGCAGTTTGGGACAGAGGACTGAAGCTTTCTTT,CASSLGQRTEAFF
NA,TRBJ1-5,TRBV29-1,NA,TGCAGCGTTGATGGAGTTAGCAATCAGCCCCAGCATTTT,CSVDGVSNQPQHF
once,TRBJ1-1,TRBV7-9,TRBD1,TGTGCCAGCAGGACAGGGTATGACACTGAAGCTTTCTTT,CASRTGYDTEAFF
NA,TRBJ2-3,TRBV12-5,TRBD2,TGTGCTAATTGCCCCCCCCCACAACTAGCGGGAGGGCCGGCTTCTAGCACAGATACGCAGTATTTT,CANCPPPQLAGGPASSTDTQYF
NA,TRBJ2-1,TRBV6-1,NA,TGTGCCAGCAGTGAATCGTACAATGAGCAGTTCTTC,CASSESYNEQFF
NA,TRBJ1-6,TRBV3-1/TRBV3-2,NA,TGTGCCAGCAGCCAAGATAGCGGCCCCGGGACCTTACGCAATTCACCCCTCCACTTT,CASSQDSGPGTLRNSPLHF
NA,TRBJ2-6,TRBV5-1,NA,TGCGCCAGCAGCTTGGGACGGAACTCTGGGGCCAACGTCCTGACTTTC,CASSLGRNSGANVLTF
NA,TRBJ1-5,TRBV5-1,NA,TGCGCCAGCAGCTTGGAGGCTGGGGGGCATCAGCCCCAGCATTTT,CASSLEAGGHQPQHF
few,TRBJ2-5,TRBV7-3,NA,TGTGCCAGCAGCCGTAATGGGGGAACAGAGACCCAGTACTTC,CASSRNGGTETQYF
NA,TRBJ1-1,TRBV11-2,TRBD1,TGTGCCAGCAGCATGGGACAGGGTTATAAGGCTTTCTTT,CASSMGQGYKAFF
NA,TRBJ2-3,TRBV7-2,NA,TGTGCCAGCAGTGGGACCTCTCTAAGCACAGATACGCAGTATTTT,CASSGTSLSTDTQYF
NA,TRBJ1-2,TRBV6-1,NA,TGTGCCAGCAGTGAAGGAATCAGGTTAAACTATGGCTACACCTTC,CASSEGIRLNYGYTF
once,TRBJ2-7,TRBV6-1,NA,TGTGCCAGCAGTGAGTACGAGCAGTACTTC,CASSEYEQYF
NA,TRBJ1-1,TRBV30,NA,TGTGCCTGGAGTGCCGCAGGGCGAGGGATCAGGAACACTGAAGCTTTCTTT,CAWSAAGRGIRNTEAFF
NA,TRBJ1-5,TRBV28,TRBD1,TGTGCCAGCAGATCCGGGACAGGGGTCGAAAGCAATCAGCCCCAGCATTTT,CASRSGTGVESNQPQHF
NA,TRBJ1-3,TRBV30,NA,TGTGCCTGGGGGACCTCTGGAAACACCATATATTTT,CAWGTSGNTIYF
NA,TRBJ1-1,TRBV30,NA,TGTGCCTGGCCCCAAGTCGAGGGAGACGGGGAAGCTTTCTTT,CAWPQVEGDGEAFF
once,TRBJ2-3,TRBV30,TRBD2,TGTGCCTGGAGTGTACGAGCGGGAGGGACAGATACGCAGTATTTT,CAWSVRAGGTDTQYF
NA,TRBJ1-4,TRBV5-6,NA,TGTGCCAGCAGCTTGGGCCAGTATGAAAAACTGTTTTTT,CASSLGQYEKLFF
NA,TRBJ2-7,TRBV28,NA,TGTGCCAGCAGTTCCCCGCCGGGACAACCCTACGAGCAGTACTTC,CASSSPPGQPYEQYF
NA,TRBJ2-6,TRBV24-1,NA,TGTGCCACCAGTGATCGTGGACGGAGCTCTGGGACCAACGTCCTGACTTTC,CATSDRGRSSGTNVLTF
NA,TRBJ1-2,TRBV10-3,NA,TGTGCCATCAGTGAGTTACAGAAAAACCATGGCTACACCTTC,CAISELQKNHGYTF
NA,TRBJ2-2,TRBV5-1,TRBD2,TGCGCCAGCGCTGGACTAGCGGGAGCCACCGGGGAGCTGTTTTTT,CASAGLAGATGELFF
NA,TRBJ1-5,TRBV30,NA,TGTGCCTGGAGTCCAGGCGTAGTCGGCAATCAGCCCCAGCATTTT,CAWSPGVVGNQPQHF
NA,TRBJ2-5,TRBV20-1,NA,TGCAGTGCTAGTAAAGGGAGCCAGAGAGGAGAGACCCAGTACTTC,CSASKGSQRGETQYF
NA,TRBJ2-2,TRBV11-2,TRBD1,TGTGCCAGCAGCTCAACTGACAGGGGTGCCGGGGAGCTGTTTTTT,CASSSTDRGAGELFF
NA,TRBJ2-7,TRBV3-1/TRBV3-2,TRBD2,TGTGCCAGCAGCCAAGGGCTAGCGGGAAACTACGAGCAGTACTTC,CASSQGLAGNYEQYF
NA,TRBJ2-3,TRBV30,NA,TGTGCCTGGGCAGTTGGGTTGCGGGACACAGATACGCAGTATTTT,CAWAVGLRDTDTQYF
NA,TRBJ1-5,TRBV7-2,TRBD1,TGTGCCAGCAGCCTCGGACAGGTGGATACTCAGCCCCAGCATTTT,CASSLGQVDTQPQHF
NA,TRBJ2-7,TRBV28,TRBD2,TGTGCCAGCAGTTTATTAGCGGGAGCAGTCTACGAGCAGTACTTC,CASSLLAGAVYEQYF
NA,TRBJ2-2,TRBV9,NA,TGTGCCACTCCTCACTGGGGGGGACAATCGGACACCGGGGAGCTGTTTTTT,CATPHWGGQSDTGELFF
NA,TRBJ2-1,TRBV9,TRBD2,TGTGCCAGCAGCGGTCTGGTGGCTAGCGGATACAATGAGCAGTTCTTC,CASSGLVASGYNEQFF
NA,TRBJ2-5,TRBV2,NA,TGTGCCAGCTCACGCGAGGGGCAGACCCAAGAGACCCAGTACTTC,CASSREGQTQETQYF
NA,TRBJ1-2,TRBV25-1,NA,TGTGCCAGCAGTGAATATGCAGGTCCTTCTGCCTATGGCTACACCTTC,CASSEYAGPSAYGYTF
NA,TRBJ2-7,TRBV3-1/TRBV3-2,TRBD1,TGTGCCAGTAAACCGGGACAGGGTTACGAGCAGTACTTC,CASKPGQGYEQYF
few,TRBJ1-6,TRBV19,NA,TGTGCCAGTAGTATTGAAGGGCCCGTTTCACCCCTCCACTTT,CASSIEGPVSPLHF
NA,TRBJ1-5,TRBV27,NA,TGTGCCAGCAGTTTTTCCAGGGCTAGCAATCAGCCCCAGCATTTT,CASSFSRASNQPQHF
NA,TRBJ2-1,TRBV10-3,TRBD2,TGTGCCATCAGGGAAGGCGGACTAGCGGGCTATGAGCAGTTCTTC,CAIREGGLAGYEQFF
NA,TRBJ2-3,TRBV2,TRBD2,TGTGCCAGCAAAAGCGGGAGGGAAGATACGCAGTATTTT,CASKSGREDTQYF
NA,TRBJ2-2,TRBV28,TRBD2,TGTGCCAGCAGGCCTAGCGGGAGGAACACCGGGGAGCTGTTTTTT,CASRPSGRNTGELFF
NA,TRBJ1-2,TRBV6-5,TRBD1,TGTGCCAGCAGTTACGACAGGGATCGGTATGGCTACACCTTC,CASSYDRDRYGYTF
NA,TRBJ2-5,TRBV5-1,NA,TGCGCCAGCAGCTTGCCGGGCTTCCAAGAGACCCAGTACTTC,CASSLPGFQETQYF
NA,TRBJ1-5,TRBV5-4,NA,TGTGCCAGCAGCTTGTGGGGGGCAGGGCAGCCCCAGCATTTT,CASSLWGAGQPQHF
once,TRBJ1-1,TRBV12-3/TRBV12-4,NA,TGTGCCAGCAGTTTCGGGGACACTGAAGCTTTCTTT,CASSFGDTEAFF
NA,TRBJ2-7,TRBV12-3/TRBV12-4,NA,TGTGCCAGCAGGATCGGCTACGAGCAGTACTTC,CASRIGYEQYF
NA,TRBJ2-1,TRBV28,TRBD1,TGTGCCAGCAGTTTAGAAACAGGGGTATCCTACAATGAGCAGTTCTTC,CASSLETGVSYNEQFF
few,TRBJ2-4,TRBV20-1,NA,TGCAGTGCTAGTCAGGGGCAGTTAGCCAAAAACATTCAGTACTTC,CSASQGQLAKNIQYF
NA,TRBJ1-1,TRBV25-1,NA,TGTGCCAGCAGTCTCCGACAGTGGGACACTGAAGCTTTCTTT,CASSLRQWDTEAFF
NA,TRBJ1-2,TRBV5-4,NA,TGTGCCAGCACTCCGGACGGGTACTATGGCTACACCTTC,CASTPDGYYGYTF
NA,TRBJ2-5,TRBV7-9,NA,TGTGCCAGCAGCTTATTGGCAGGGACAGAGACCCAGTACTTC,CASSLLAGTETQYF
once,TRBJ1-5,TRBV2,NA,TGTGCCAGCAGCCTTTTGCGGGAGCGCAATCAGCCCCAGCATTTT,CASSLLRERNQPQHF